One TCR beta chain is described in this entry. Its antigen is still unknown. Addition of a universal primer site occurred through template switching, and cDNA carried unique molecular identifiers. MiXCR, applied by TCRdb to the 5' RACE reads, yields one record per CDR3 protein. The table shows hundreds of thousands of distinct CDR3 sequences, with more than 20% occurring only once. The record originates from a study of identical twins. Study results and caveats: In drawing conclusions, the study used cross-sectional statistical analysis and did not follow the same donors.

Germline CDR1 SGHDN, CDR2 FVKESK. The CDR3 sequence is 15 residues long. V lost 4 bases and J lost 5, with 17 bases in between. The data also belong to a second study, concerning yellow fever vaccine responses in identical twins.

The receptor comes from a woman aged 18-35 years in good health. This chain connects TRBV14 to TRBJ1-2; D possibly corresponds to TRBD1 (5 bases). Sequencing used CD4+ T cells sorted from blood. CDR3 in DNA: TGTGCCAGCAGCCCGATGGGGGATTCTTGGTATGGCTACACCTTC. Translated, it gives CASSPMGDSWYGYTF.